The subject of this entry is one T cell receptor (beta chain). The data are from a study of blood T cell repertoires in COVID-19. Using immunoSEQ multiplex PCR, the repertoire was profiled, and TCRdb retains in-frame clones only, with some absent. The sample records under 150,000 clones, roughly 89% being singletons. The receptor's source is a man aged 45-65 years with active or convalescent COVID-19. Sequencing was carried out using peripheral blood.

The DNA for the CDR3 is TGTGCCAGCAGCTTAGAGGACAATAGACAGGTCGGAACTTTC. Its translation: CASSLEDNRQVGTF. The chain has TRBV7-9 and TRBJ2-6; possibly TRBD1 for D (6 bases). The germline gives CDR1 SEHNR, CDR2 FQNEAQ (reference sequence). The CDR3 covers 14 residues. With 1 base removed from V and 19 bases from J, the gap between germline ends came to 20 bases.